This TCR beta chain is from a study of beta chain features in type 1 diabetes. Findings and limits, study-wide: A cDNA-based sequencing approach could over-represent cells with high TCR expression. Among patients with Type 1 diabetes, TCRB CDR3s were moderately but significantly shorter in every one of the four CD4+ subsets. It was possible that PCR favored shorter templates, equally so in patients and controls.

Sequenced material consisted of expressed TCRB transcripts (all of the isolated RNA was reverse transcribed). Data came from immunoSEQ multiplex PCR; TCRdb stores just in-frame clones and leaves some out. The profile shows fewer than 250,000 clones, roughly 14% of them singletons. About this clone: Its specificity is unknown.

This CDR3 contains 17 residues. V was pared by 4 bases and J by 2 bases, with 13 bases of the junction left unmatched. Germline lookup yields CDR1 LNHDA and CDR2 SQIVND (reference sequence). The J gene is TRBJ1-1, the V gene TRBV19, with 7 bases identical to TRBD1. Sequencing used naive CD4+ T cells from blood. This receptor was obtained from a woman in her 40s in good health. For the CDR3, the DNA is TGTGCCAGTAGTACCGGGACAGAATTTTCCTCTAACACTGAAGCTTTCTTT. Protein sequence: CASSTGTEFSSNTEAFF.